One and the same sample provided the 23 T cell receptor beta chains below, sequenced in a study of T cells in Graves' hyperthyroidism and ophthalmopathy. Researchers took RNA transcripts and amplified the TCR beta CDR3 regions from them. First-round RT-PCR of the TCR CDR3 relied on the HTBI primer set. In TCRdb, the multiplex PCR reads were re-called with MiXCR into one record per CDR3 protein. The table lists 300,000 to 450,000 distinct CDR3 sequences, about 18% of them singletons, with roughly 35% in the top ten. The source material was blood. These receptors were obtained from a woman in her 30s with Graves' hyperthyroidism that later progressed to Graves' ophthalmopathy.

This clonotype showed up many times. This chain connects TRBV5-1 to TRBJ1-1, with a tentative D call TRBD1 (6 bases). This CDR3 has 16 residues. Germline V gene sequence: CDR1 SGHRS, CDR2 YFSETQ. The V gene lost 3 bases and the J gene lost 3 bases, with 18 bases spanning the gap. The CDR3 DNA follows: TGCGCCAGCAGCTCAGAACAGGGACGGACATACACTGAAGCTTTCTTT. It encodes CASSSEQGRTYTEAFF.

The chain is built from TRBV19 and TRBJ1-5; a possible D gene is TRBD1 (5 bases). The CDR3 covers 12 residues. V shed 3 bases and J shed 11 bases, with 11 bases lying between them. Germline lookup yields CDR1 LNHDA and CDR2 SQIVND (reference sequence). The chain's CDR3 is CASSIVSGAQHF. Written as DNA, the CDR3 is TGTGCCAGTAGTATTGTATCGGGGGCCCAGCATTTT.

The CDR3 DNA follows: TGTGCCAGCTCACCATCGTCCGCTTTATACAGTACAAATGAGCAGTTCTTC. Translating gives CASSPSSALYSTNEQFF. The V call is TRBV18, the J call TRBJ2-1, with D unresolved. Germline values: CDR1 KGHSH, CDR2 LQKENI. This CDR3 comprises 17 residues. Trimming removed 2 bases from V and 7 bases from J, with 21 bases in between.

This sequence joins TRBV5-1 and TRBJ2-5; D not certain. The CDR3 consists of 13 residues. CDR1 and CDR2 (germline): SGHRS, YFSETQ. Trimming took off 4 bases at V and 1 base at J, with 8 bases between the two ends. CDR3 sequence (DNA): TGCGCCAGCAGCGTGGAAGGCCAAGAGACCCAGTACTTC. Translation: CASSVEGQETQYF.

V usage is TRBV15 and J usage is TRBJ2-7, with 8 nucleotides matching TRBD1. The V gene end was trimmed by 3 bases and the J gene end by 4 bases; junction bases not matched to a gene: 8. The CDR3 is 15 residues long. In germline, CDR1 is LNHNV, CDR2 YYDKDF (reference sequence). For the CDR3, the DNA is TGTGCCACCAGCAGGGACAGGGCGCGGTCATACGAGCAGTACTTC. This codes for CATSRDRARSYEQYF.

Only a few counts were recorded for this clonotype. The V gene is TRBV6-1, the J gene TRBJ1-3; D gene uncertain. V was trimmed by 6 bases and J by 3 bases, leaving 9 bases between them. This CDR3 has 13 amino acids. CDR1 and CDR2 (germline): MNHNS, SASEGT. CDR3 nucleotide sequence: TGTGCCAGCAGCTGGGAGAATGGAAACACCATATATTTT. Translated, it gives CASSWENGNTIYF.

The chain recombines TRBV19 with TRBJ2-1, with 8 bases matching TRBD1. The germline V gene encodes CDR1 LNHDA and CDR2 SQIVND (reference sequence). The CDR3 sequence is 16 residues long. The trim removed 7 bases at V and 3 bases at J, leaving 11 bases unmatched. The CDR3 here is CASNQGARSGYNEQFF. In DNA form, the CDR3 reads TGTGCCAGTAACCAGGGGGCACGAAGTGGCTACAATGAGCAGTTCTTC.

This clonotype was picked up a small number of times. No conserved phenylalanine or tryptophan is present at the end of the CDR3, so a read error is the likely explanation. The chain couples TRBV6-2 or TRBV6-3 to TRBJ1-1; no firm D call. Germline V gives CDR1 MNHEY, CDR2 SVGEGT. CDR3 length: 12 residues. Trimming shortened V by 7 bases and J by 1 base, and 7 bases separated the two germline ends. CDR3 amino acids: CASKPRNTEAFL. CDR3 in DNA: TGTGCCAGCAAACCAAGGAACACTGAAGCTTTCCTT.

This sequence joins TRBV7-9 and TRBJ2-7; maybe TRBD1 (6 bases). This CDR3 comprises 14 residues. V lost 8 bases and J 6 bases, leaving 20 bases between the germline ends. Germline CDR1 and CDR2: SEHNR and FQNEAQ (reference sequence). The CDR3 DNA reads as TGTGCCAGCTGTACCGGGACACAAGGTTGCGAGCAGTACTTC. Translated, it gives CASCTGTQGCEQYF.

The rearrangement joins TRBV30 to TRBJ1-5; D unresolved. This CDR3 region has 13 residues. V lost 0 bases to trimming and J lost 4 bases, with 7 bases between them. In germline, CDR1 is GTSNPN, CDR2 SVGIG (reference sequence). In DNA, the CDR3 is TGTGCCTGGAGTGTAATCGGGAATCAGCCCCAGCATTTT. Its protein product is CAWSVIGNQPQHF.

This clonotype was found many times. The chain recombines TRBV5-1 with TRBJ1-6, with a tentative D call TRBD1 (5 bases). Trimming removed 4 bases at V and 5 bases at J, with 13 bases between. The CDR3 runs 15 residues. CDR1 SGHRS and CDR2 YFSETQ come from the germline V gene. The CDR3 here is CASSLEGLHNSPLHF. The CDR3 region has the DNA TGCGCCAGCAGCCTTGAGGGGCTCCATAATTCACCCCTCCACTTT.

This clonotype was picked up many times. V is TRBV20-1 and J is TRBJ1-6; D call uncertain. The CDR3 contains 14 residues. Trimming removed 0 bases at V and 7 bases at J, with 10 bases between. Per the germline V gene, CDR1 is DFQATT and CDR2 is SNEGSKA (reference sequence). This chain's CDR3 is CSAREWEENSPLHF. CDR3 DNA: TGCAGTGCTAGAGAGTGGGAGGAGAATTCACCCCTCCACTTT.

At least ten counts were recorded for this clonotype. The V gene is TRBV24-1, the J gene TRBJ2-7, with D perhaps matching TRBD1 or TRBD2 (5 bases each). Germline CDR1 reads KGHDR; CDR2 reads SFDVKD. This CDR3 has 13 residues. The V end was cut by 5 bases, the J end by 6 bases, with 13 bases between. The CDR3 nucleotides are TGTGCCACCAGTGTCCCGGGACGAGGCGAGCAGTACTTC. This translates into CATSVPGRGEQYF.

The table lists this clonotype with many counts. The chain has TRBV2 and TRBJ2-5; 8 bases agree with TRBD2. V lost 11 bases and J lost 5; bases outside the gene matches: 16. This CDR3 region has 15 residues. Germline CDR1 SNHLY, CDR2 FYNNEI. The chain's CDR3 is CASIRRPSGQETQYF. The CDR3 bases are TGTGCCTCCATAAGACGTCCTAGCGGGCAGGAGACCCAGTACTTC.

This clonotype has at least ten counts. The chain joins TRBV7-2 to TRBJ2-1, with D possibly being TRBD2 (7 bases). The CDR3 extends over 15 amino acids. The V end lost 5 bases, the J end lost 2 bases, and 13 bases lay between the germline ends. CDR1 and CDR2 from the germline V gene are SGHTA and FQGNSA. DNA for the CDR3: TGTGCCAGCAGCCCGAGGGGGGGGGCCTACAATGAGCAGTTCTTC. Protein product: CASSPRGGAYNEQFF. Variable domain in full (rest from reference TRBV7-2 and TRBJ2-1): GAGVSQSPSNKVTEKGKDVELRCDPISGHTALYWYRQSLGQGLEFLIYFQGNSAPDKSGLPSDRFSAERTGGSVSTLTIQRTQQEDSAVYLCASSPRGGAYNEQFFGPGTRLTVL.

The J gene is TRBJ2-7, the V gene TRBV20-1; TRBD1 aligns across 7 bases. Unmatched junction bases numbered 8, after V lost 5 bases and J lost 1 base. Per germline, CDR1 DFQATT and CDR2 SNEGSKA (reference sequence). The CDR3 is made up of 14 amino acids. The CDR3 sequence is CSALGQVPSYEQYF. The CDR3 DNA reads as TGCAGTGCTCTCGGACAGGTTCCTTCCTACGAGCAGTACTTC.

This clonotype was seen at least ten times. The rearrangement links TRBV6-1 to TRBJ1-4, with D uncertain. Deletions cut 4 bases from V and 7 bases from J, with 19 bases between. Germline CDR1 reads MNHNS; CDR2 reads SASEGT. The CDR3 runs to 16 residues. The CDR3: CASSGYKGNAGEKLFF. The CDR3, as DNA: TGTGCCAGCAGTGGCTACAAAGGGAATGCTGGTGAAAAACTGTTTTTT.

This clonotype was recorded at least ten times. The rearrangement links TRBV29-1 to TRBJ1-1; D gene unclear. CDR3 length: 14 amino acids. V was cut by 1 base and J by 5 bases, with 14 bases left in between. The germline V gene has CDR1 SQVTM and CDR2 ANQGSEA. The CDR3 nucleotides are TGCAGCGTTGAAGGGCAGTACGAGGGAACTGAAGCTTTCTTT. It encodes CSVEGQYEGTEAFF.

This clonotype was counted many times. The chain links TRBV13 to TRBJ1-2; D is possibly TRBD1 (5 bases). V was clipped by 2 bases and J by 0 bases, with 10 bases between them. This CDR3 is built from 15 residues. CDR1 and CDR2 (germline): PRHDT, FYEKMQ (reference sequence). CDR3 coding DNA: TGTGCCAGCAGCTTATCCGGGGGGACTAACTATGGCTACACCTTC. Residues: CASSLSGGTNYGYTF.

The J gene is TRBJ1-2, the V gene TRBV19; the D gene is possibly TRBD1 (6 bases). From germline, CDR1 is LNHDA and CDR2 SQIVND (reference sequence). V was trimmed by 9 bases and J by 6 bases, leaving 17 bases between them. The CDR3 length is 13 residues. The CDR3 loop is CASRQENGNGYTF. The CDR3 DNA reads TGTGCCAGCAGACAGGAAAACGGCAATGGCTACACCTTC. The entire variable domain, with the rest obtained from reference TRBV19 and TRBJ1-2, is as follows: DGGITQSPKYLFRKEGQNVTLSCEQNLNHDAMYWYRQDPGQGLRLIYYSQIVNDFQKGDIAEGYSVSREKKESFPLTVTSAQKNPTAFYLCASRQENGNGYTFGSGTRLTVV.

This clonotype was seen ten or more times. The V and J genes are TRBV10-3 and TRBJ2-1, with 11 bases fitting TRBD2. V shed 2 bases and J 6 bases; nucleotides not matched to a gene: 9. Germline V gene data show CDR1 as ENHRY and CDR2 as SYGVKD. This CDR3 is 17 amino acids long. This CDR3 is CAISENIAGGLGNEQFF. CDR3 DNA sequence: TGTGCCATCAGTGAGAACATAGCGGGAGGGCTGGGCAATGAGCAGTTCTTC.

Many counts were recorded for this clonotype. Compared with germline, one end of the junction differs, possibly owing to a read error. V usage is TRBV7-7 and J usage is TRBJ2-1, with 10 bases fitting TRBD1. In germline, CDR1 is SSHAT, CDR2 FNYEAQ (reference sequence). The CDR3 has 20 residues. For the CDR3, the DNA is TGTGCTAGCAGCCGGACCCGACAGGGGGCTTCGCCCCAAAACGACAATGAGCAGTTCTTC. Translated: CASSRTRQGASPQNDNEQFF.

This clonotype has ten or more counts. The V call is TRBV27, the J call TRBJ2-7, with 9 bases fitting TRBD1. This CDR3 region has 17 residues. The germline CDR1 and CDR2 sequences are MNHEY and SMNVEV (reference sequence). Unmatched junction bases numbered 13, after V lost 5 bases and J lost 2 bases. In DNA, the CDR3 is TGTGCCAGCAGTGGCTACCTAGGACAGGGGATAGCCTACGAGCAGTACTTC. Amino acids: CASSGYLGQGIAYEQYF.